This T cell receptor beta chain appears in the sequencing data of a study of T cell responses to AZD1222 COVID-19 vaccine. This clone is a singleton in its sample. Germline lookup yields CDR1 SEHNR and CDR2 FQNEAQ (reference sequence). V dropped 6 bases and J dropped 3 bases, with 5 bases sitting between them. The CDR3 loop spans 11 amino acids. Sequencing was performed with immunoSEQ multiplex PCR; in TCRdb, only in-frame clones are kept and a portion is missing. In the table there are 25,000 to 35,000 clones, about 77% of which are singletons. This specimen was peripheral blood, taken on day 0 of AZD1222 vaccination. The chain links TRBV7-9 to TRBJ2-5; no firm D call. The receptor was derived from an adult in good health. The CDR3 coding sequence is TGTGCCAGCAGTATAGAAGAGACCCAGTACTTC. It codes for CASSIEETQYF. The entire variable domain, with the rest obtained from reference TRBV7-9 and TRBJ2-5, is as follows: DTGVSQNPRHKITKRGQNVTFRCDPISEHNRLYWYRQTLGQGPEFLTYFQNEAQLEKSRLLSDRFSAERPKGSFSTLEIQRTEQGDSAMYLCASSIEETQYFGPGTRLLVL.